These 26 T cell receptor beta chains originate from one sample sequenced in a study of blood T cell repertoires in COVID-19. The assay was immunoSEQ multiplex PCR, and TCRdb's table has in-frame clones only and misses some. Among roughly 140,000 clones listed, 65% to 90% were seen once. Sequencing used peripheral blood. The source of these receptors is a man aged 50-60 years with acute or convalescent COVID-19.

The genes are TRBV5-1 and TRBJ2-7; 11 bases align to TRBD2. Germline V lookup: CDR1 SGHRS, CDR2 YFSETQ. The CDR3 consists of 14 residues. V lost 4 bases to trimming and J lost 3 bases; unmatched junction nucleotides: 3. This chain's CDR3 is CASSAGTSGYEQYF. Written as DNA, the CDR3 is TGCGCCAGCAGCGCCGGGACTAGCGGCTACGAGCAGTACTTC.

The chain employs TRBV5-1 and TRBJ1-6; 8 bases agree with TRBD1. With 1 base clipped from V and 10 bases from J, the junction kept 7 bases outside the gene matches. This CDR3 has 15 residues. The germline V gene encodes CDR1 SGHRS and CDR2 YFSETQ. This chain's CDR3 is CASSLQGAPESPLHF. The DNA for the CDR3 is TGCGCCAGCAGCTTGCAGGGGGCGCCGGAATCACCCCTCCACTTT.

The chain joins TRBV7-6 to TRBJ2-5; possible D gene TRBD1, 6 bases. CDR3 length equals 14 residues. Trimming removed 5 bases from V and 3 bases from J, with 13 bases in between. In germline, CDR1 is SGHVS, CDR2 FNYEAQ. The CDR3 DNA reads TGTGCCAGCAGCCCAAGGACAGCGAAAGAGACCCAGTACTTC. It specifies CASSPRTAKETQYF.

The chain employs TRBV2 and TRBJ2-7; possible D gene TRBD2, 5 bases. Germline lookup yields CDR1 SNHLY and CDR2 FYNNEI. This CDR3 has 12 amino acids. Trimming removed 4 bases from V and 7 bases from J, with 11 bases in between. The CDR3 spells CASSGTRREQYF. The CDR3 bases are TGTGCCAGCAGTGGAACTAGACGAGAGCAGTACTTC. Based on the CDR3 plus reference TRBV2 and TRBJ2-7, the full variable domain is EPEVTQTPSHQVTQMGQEVILRCVPISNHLYFYWYRQILGQKVEFLVSFYNNEISEKSEIFDDQFSVERPDGSNFTLKIRSTKLEDSAMYFCASSGTRREQYFGPGTRLTVT.

The chain carries TRBV5-1 and TRBJ1-1, with D perhaps TRBD1 (5 bases). The germline V gene encodes CDR1 SGHRS and CDR2 YFSETQ. V gave up 0 bases and J gave up 0 bases, with 9 bases separating them. The CDR3 is 15 residues long. The CDR3 here is CASSLAPTVNTEAFF. The CDR3 nucleotides are TGCGCCAGCAGCTTGGCCCCGACAGTGAACACTGAAGCTTTCTTT.

The rearrangement joins TRBV12-5 to TRBJ2-3; D possibly corresponds to TRBD2 (6 bases). The ends were cut back, 1 base at V and 3 bases at J, with 17 bases in the middle. This CDR3 has 17 amino acids. Germline CDR1 is LGHNT and CDR2 is FRNRAP. This chain's CDR3 is CASGLDLRIGGTDTQYF. CDR3 DNA: TGTGCTAGTGGTTTGGACCTGCGGATCGGGGGTACAGATACGCAGTATTTT. Using reference TRBV12-5 and TRBJ2-3 for the parts outside the CDR3, the full variable domain is DARVTQTPRHKVTEMGQEVTMRCQPILGHNTVFWYRQTMMQGLELLAYFRNRAPLDDSGMPKDRFSAEMPDATLATLKIQPSEPRDSAVYFCASGLDLRIGGTDTQYFGPGTRLTVL.

V gene TRBV12-3 or TRBV12-4 combines with J gene TRBJ1-2; weak D call: TRBD1 (5 bases). V lost 5 bases and J lost 4, with 11 bases in between. The CDR3 runs to 13 residues. This CDR3 is CASSTGTSYGYTF. CDR3 DNA: TGTGCCAGCAGTACCGGGACTTCCTATGGCTACACCTTC.

The chain couples TRBV2 to TRBJ1-6; weak D call: TRBD1 (5 bases). The CDR3 length is 15 residues. The germline V gene has CDR1 SNHLY and CDR2 FYNNEI. Trimming pared 4 bases from V and 6 bases from J, leaving 13 bases between. The DNA of the CDR3 is TGTGCCAGCAGTGGACAGTTCGGTCGTAATTCACCCCTCCACTTT. This codes for CASSGQFGRNSPLHF. The entire variable domain, with the rest obtained from reference TRBV2 and TRBJ1-6, is as follows: EPEVTQTPSHQVTQMGQEVILRCVPISNHLYFYWYRQILGQKVEFLVSFYNNEISEKSEIFDDQFSVERPDGSNFTLKIRSTKLEDSAMYFCASSGQFGRNSPLHFGNGTRLTVT.

This chain uses TRBV18 with TRBJ1-5; 7 bases line up with TRBD1. Trimming at V came to 2 bases and at J to 6 bases, leaving 4 bases not matched to a gene. Germline lookup yields CDR1 KGHSH and CDR2 LQKENI. The CDR3 has 14 residues. CDR3 nucleotides: TGTGCCAGCTCACCAAGGCAGGGGGGTCAGCCCCAGCATTTT. Protein sequence: CASSPRQGGQPQHF. Complete variable domain (other parts from reference TRBV18 and TRBJ1-5): NAGVMQNPRHLVRRRGQEARLRCSPMKGHSHVYWYRQLPEEGLKFMVYLQKENIIDESGMPKERFSAEFPKEGPSILRIQQVVRGDSAAYFCASSPRQGGQPQHFGDGTRLSIL.

As DNA, the CDR3 is TGTGCCAGCAGCTTAGTGGCGGGGGCAGATTCACCCCTCCACTTT. Protein: CASSLVAGADSPLHF. The chain links TRBV7-2 to TRBJ1-6, with D tentatively TRBD1 (6 bases). V was trimmed by 1 base and J by 8 bases, leaving 12 bases between them. The CDR3 has 15 residues. CDR1 SGHTA and CDR2 FQGNSA come from the germline V gene.

The J gene is TRBJ1-4, the V gene TRBV2; 9 bases match TRBD1. The CDR3 contains 17 residues. V lost 5 bases to trimming and J lost 7 bases; unmatched junction nucleotides: 14. Germline V gene sequence: CDR1 SNHLY, CDR2 FYNNEI. CDR3 DNA: TGTGCCAGCAGTTGGGACAGGGACCTGTTTGATGGTGAAAAACTGTTTTTT. Protein product: CASSWDRDLFDGEKLFF.

The V and J genes are TRBV27 and TRBJ2-5; D gene uncertain. The CDR3 consists of 16 residues. Germline CDR1 reads MNHEY; CDR2 reads SMNVEV (reference sequence). V shed 3 bases and J shed 4 bases, with 18 bases lying between them. The CDR3 DNA reads TGTGCCAGCAGTTTGGGCCCGAGTTGGCTTCCAGAGACCCAGTACTTC. It yields the protein CASSLGPSWLPETQYF.

The rearrangement uses TRBV28 and TRBJ1-2; 8 bases line up with TRBD1. Trimming at V came to 7 bases and at J to 4 bases, leaving 20 bases not matched to a gene. CDR1 and CDR2 (germline): MDHEN, SYDVKM. This CDR3 region has 18 residues. The CDR3 spells CASNGRIVSTGEFYGYTF. CDR3 sequence (DNA): TGTGCCAGCAACGGTAGGATCGTATCGACAGGGGAATTCTATGGCTACACCTTC.

V gene TRBV19 combines with J gene TRBJ1-5; tentatively, D is TRBD1 (5 bases). Trimming took 2 bases from V and 5 from J, leaving 16 bases between them. Looked up from germline, CDR1 is LNHDA and CDR2 is SQIVND (reference sequence). This CDR3 contains 16 residues. For the CDR3, the DNA is TGTGCCAGTAGTATACGAATTGGACAATCCCATCAGCCCCAGCATTTT. Its translation: CASSIRIGQSHQPQHF.

This rearrangement joins TRBV29-1 to TRBJ2-1; maybe TRBD2 (5 bases). Germline loops: CDR1 SQVTM, CDR2 ANQGSEA. The CDR3 has 13 amino acids. Trimming took 6 bases from V and 8 from J, leaving 17 bases between them. CDR3 in amino acids: CSVASLTWDEQFF. DNA for the CDR3: TGCAGCGTGGCTAGCCTAACGTGGGATGAGCAGTTCTTC.

This chain uses TRBV7-3 with TRBJ2-1; TRBD2 matches 7 bases. J gave up 1 base and V 6 bases, and 6 bases lay outside the gene matches. This CDR3 contains 15 residues. Germline V CDR1 and CDR2: SGHTA, FQGTGA. The CDR3 DNA is TGTGCCAGCAGTCGAGAAGCGGGATCCTACAATGAGCAGTTCTTC. Its protein is CASSREAGSYNEQFF.

The chain carries TRBV20-1 and TRBJ1-6, with 7 bases fitting TRBD1. Germline V CDR1 and CDR2: DFQATT, SNEGSKA (reference sequence). The ends lost 6 bases at V and 6 bases at J; junction bases unmatched: 8. This CDR3 contains 14 residues. The CDR3 sequence is CSASPGQRNSPLHF. CDR3 nucleotide sequence: TGCAGTGCCAGTCCGGGACAGCGTAATTCACCCCTCCACTTT.

This clone was picked up one time. The rearrangement links TRBV2 to TRBJ1-2, with a possible D match to TRBD1 (6 bases). The CDR3 totals 14 residues. Between the trimmed V and J ends, which lost 6 bases and 4 bases, there was a span of 15 bases. Germline assignment: CDR1 SNHLY and CDR2 FYNNEI. This CDR3 reads CASREPGESYGYTF. CDR3 DNA: TGTGCCAGCAGGGAACCAGGGGAGAGCTATGGCTACACCTTC.

J is TRBJ1-1 and V is TRBV7-9, with a possible D match to TRBD1 (5 bases). The V gene's germline CDR1 is SEHNR and CDR2 FQNEAQ (reference sequence). The V gene lost 3 bases and the J gene lost 2 bases, with 10 bases spanning the gap. CDR3 length: 14 residues. CDR3 nucleotides: TGTGCCAGCAGCTTGCAGGGCCTTAACACTGAAGCTTTCTTT. It codes for CASSLQGLNTEAFF.

The rearrangement uses TRBV12-5 and TRBJ1-5; TRBD1 matches 8 bases. The CDR3 is 16 residues long. The germline V gene has CDR1 LGHNT and CDR2 FRNRAP. V gave up 1 base and J gave up 4 bases; unmatched junction bases: 6. The CDR3 loop reads CASGLAVTGVNQPQHF. The CDR3 DNA is TGTGCTAGTGGTTTGGCAGTGACAGGGGTAAATCAGCCCCAGCATTTT. The variable domain in full, completed from reference TRBV12-5 and TRBJ1-5, reads DARVTQTPRHKVTEMGQEVTMRCQPILGHNTVFWYRQTMMQGLELLAYFRNRAPLDDSGMPKDRFSAEMPDATLATLKIQPSEPRDSAVYFCASGLAVTGVNQPQHFGDGTRLSIL.

The chain has TRBV12-3 or TRBV12-4 and TRBJ2-7; possibly TRBD2 for D (6 bases). Trimming shortened V by 7 bases and J by 2 bases, and 12 bases separated the two germline ends. This CDR3 is 13 amino acids long. CDR3 nucleotide sequence: TGTGCCAGCAAGGGAGGCGATACCTACGAGCAGTACTTC. As protein: CASKGGDTYEQYF.

The CDR3 sequence: CASTASTQDSLGNTIYF. DNA of the CDR3: TGCGCCAGCACTGCCTCCACCCAGGACAGTCTTGGAAACACCATATATTTT. The gene calls are TRBV5-1 and TRBJ1-3, with a weak D call TRBD1 (6 bases). The CDR3 has 17 amino acids. Trimming removed 6 bases at V and 3 bases at J, with 22 bases between. The germline gives CDR1 SGHRS, CDR2 YFSETQ.

This clone has just a few counts. J is TRBJ2-5 and V is TRBV5-6, with TRBD2 matching over 9 bases. The trim removed 2 bases at V and 1 base at J, leaving 12 bases unmatched. Germline V lookup: CDR1 SGHDT, CDR2 YYEEEE. The CDR3 runs 18 residues. The CDR3 loop reads CASSFSMASGRTQETQYF. The CDR3 DNA reads TGTGCCAGCAGCTTTTCTATGGCGAGCGGGAGGACCCAAGAGACCCAGTACTTC.

V gene TRBV6-1 combines with J gene TRBJ2-7, with 11 bases lining up with TRBD1. After removal of 4 bases from V and 3 bases from J, the junction contained 11 bases not matched to a gene. The CDR3 has 17 residues. The germline gives CDR1 MNHNS, CDR2 SASEGT. The CDR3 here is CASSGRTGGAWGYEQYF. The CDR3 DNA follows: TGTGCCAGCAGTGGAAGGACAGGGGGCGCCTGGGGCTACGAGCAGTACTTC.

The V gene is TRBV14, the J gene TRBJ1-2, with D unclear. Per germline, CDR1 SGHDN and CDR2 FVKESK. V was cut by 0 bases and J by 4 bases, with 15 bases left in between. The CDR3 has 16 residues. CDR3 protein: CASSQDLPAGLYGYTF. CDR3 sequence (DNA): TGTGCCAGCAGCCAAGATCTGCCTGCCGGTCTCTATGGCTACACCTTC.

The V call is TRBV7-8, the J call TRBJ1-1, with a possible D match to TRBD1 (5 bases). The CDR3 spans 14 residues. The V gene lost 1 base and the J gene lost 5 bases, with 11 bases spanning the gap. Germline CDR1 reads SGHVS; CDR2 reads FQNEAQ. The CDR3 sequence: CASSLGGEETEAFF. The CDR3 bases are TGTGCCAGCAGCTTAGGGGGGGAGGAGACTGAAGCTTTCTTT.